Included here is one T cell receptor (beta chain) sequence, with context. The CDR3 runs 13 residues. V lost 2 bases and J 5 bases, leaving 9 bases between the germline ends. Germline loops: CDR1 MNHEY, CDR2 SMNVEV (reference sequence). In the original workflow: Nucleated cell number was recorded as an estimate derived from reference gene primer amplification. The method was immunoSEQ multiplex PCR; TCRdb's version includes in-frame clones alone and lacks a portion of them. The DNA was the basis for D and trimming; V, J and clone size are from that table. This table holds roughly 140,000 clones, 81% found once. This entry is derived from a study of blood T cell repertoires in COVID-19. Study background: Sites across the United States, Italy and Spain contributed samples from acute and convalescent COVID-19.

The sample consisted of peripheral blood. This TCR was sampled from a human donor in a cohort sampled during active COVID-19. This chain joins TRBV27 and TRBJ2-5, with D tentatively TRBD1 (6 bases). Written as DNA, the CDR3 is TGTGCCAGCAGTTTAGTGAGGGGGGAGACCCAGTACTTC. It is translated as CASSLVRGETQYF.